This T cell receptor beta chain comes out of a study of CD8+ T cells in alopecia areata. As for the study in general: Scalp area affected, as a percentage, set the severity score of treated patients. Findings and limits, study-wide: Researchers reported that TCR sharing among patients proved less clear than in mice, possibly HLA-linked.

The CDR3 sequence is 13 residues long. From germline, CDR1 is ENHRY and CDR2 SYGVKD. Trimming left V 8 bases short and J 1 base short, with 11 bases between. Treatment meaning: oral pan-JAK inhibitor, 5-10 mg twice daily. Regarding this clone: The antigen is unknown.

Sequencing used cDNA as its template, made by extracting RNA and reverse transcribing it. The method was immunoSEQ multiplex PCR; TCRdb's version includes in-frame clones alone and lacks a portion of them. In the table there are about 200,000 clones, 60% of which are singletons. The sample consisted of CD4+ T cells sorted from blood, taken at week 4, from a patient treated with tofacitinib. The TCR was taken from a human donor with alopecia areata. The chain employs TRBV10-3 and TRBJ1-1, with a weak D call TRBD1 (6 bases). The CDR3 protein is CAIYDRPNTEAFF. CDR3 coding DNA: TGTGCCATCTATGACAGGCCGAACACTGAAGCTTTCTTT.